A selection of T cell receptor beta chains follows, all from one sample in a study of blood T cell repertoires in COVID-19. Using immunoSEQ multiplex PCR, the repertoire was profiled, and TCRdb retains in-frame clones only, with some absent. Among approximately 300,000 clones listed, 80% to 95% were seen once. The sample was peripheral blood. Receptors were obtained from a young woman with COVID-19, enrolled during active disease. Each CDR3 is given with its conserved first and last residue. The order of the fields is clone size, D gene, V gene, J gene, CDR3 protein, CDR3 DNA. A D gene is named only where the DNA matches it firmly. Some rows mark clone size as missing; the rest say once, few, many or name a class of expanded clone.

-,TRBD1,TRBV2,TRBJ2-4,CASSGGRQGYIQYF,TGTGCCAGCAGTGGAGGAAGACAGGGCTACATTCAGTACTTC
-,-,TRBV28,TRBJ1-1,CASSLWGRAPEAFF,TGTGCCAGCAGTTTATGGGGGAGGGCGCCCGAAGCTTTCTTT
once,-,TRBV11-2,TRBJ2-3,CASSLGVGGGTDTQYF,TGTGCCAGCAGCCTAGGGGTGGGAGGAGGCACAGATACGCAGTATTTT
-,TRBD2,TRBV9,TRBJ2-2,CASARLASTGELFF,TGTGCCAGCGCCCGACTAGCGAGCACCGGGGAGCTGTTTTTT
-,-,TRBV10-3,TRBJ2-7,CAISELPGHSPAYEQYF,TGTGCCATCAGTGAATTGCCAGGACACTCCCCGGCGTACGAGCAGTACTTC
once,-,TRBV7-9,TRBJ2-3,CASSPSTDTQYF,TGTGCCAGCAGCCCTAGCACAGATACGCAGTATTTT
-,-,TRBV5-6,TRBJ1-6,CASSLEWGSGNSPLHF,TGTGCCAGCAGCTTGGAGTGGGGCTCTGGGAATTCACCCCTCCACTTT
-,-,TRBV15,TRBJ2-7,CATSRSGGTQGHEQYF,TGTGCCACCAGCAGATCCGGGGGGACCCAGGGGCACGAGCAGTACTTC
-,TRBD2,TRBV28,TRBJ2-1,CASSPSGPYNEQFF,TGTGCCAGCAGTCCTAGCGGGCCTTACAATGAGCAGTTCTTC
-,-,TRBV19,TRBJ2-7,CASSIYRNPYEQYF,TGTGCCAGTAGTATCTACAGAAACCCCTACGAGCAGTACTTC
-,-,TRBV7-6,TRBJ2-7,CASSPGANEQYF,TGTGCCAGCAGCCCAGGTGCGAACGAGCAGTACTTC
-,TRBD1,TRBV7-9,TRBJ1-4,CASSMTGGREKLFF,TGTGCCAGCAGCATGACAGGGGGAAGGGAAAAACTGTTTTTT
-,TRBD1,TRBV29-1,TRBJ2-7,CSASDRAREQYF,TGCAGCGCCTCCGACAGGGCCCGCGAGCAGTACTTC
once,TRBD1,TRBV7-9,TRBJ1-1,CASSFADRGTEAFF,TGTGCCAGCAGCTTCGCCGACAGGGGGACTGAAGCTTTCTTT
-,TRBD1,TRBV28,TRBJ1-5,CASSPGQGNQPQHF,TGTGCCAGCAGTCCGGGACAGGGCAATCAGCCCCAGCATTTT
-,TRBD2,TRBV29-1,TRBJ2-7,CSATGGTHYEQYF,TGCAGCGCTACCGGGGGGACGCATTACGAGCAGTACTTC
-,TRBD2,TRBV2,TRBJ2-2,CASSLGTSGRGGELFF,TGTGCCAGCAGTCTCGGGACTAGCGGTAGAGGCGGGGAGCTGTTTTTT
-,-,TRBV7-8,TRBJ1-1,CASSLVPRGGAVNTEAFF,TGTGCCAGCAGCTTAGTCCCCCGTGGAGGGGCAGTGAACACTGAAGCTTTCTTT
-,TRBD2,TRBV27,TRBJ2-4,CASSITGTSGLGNIQYF,TGTGCCAGCAGTATCACCGGGACTAGCGGGTTAGGAAACATTCAGTACTTC
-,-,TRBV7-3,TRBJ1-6,CASSLSGQYNSPLHF,TGTGCCAGCAGCTTAAGCGGACAGTATAATTCACCCCTCCACTTT
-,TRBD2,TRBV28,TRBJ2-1,CASSPPGLVDNEQFF,TGTGCCAGCAGTCCCCCCGGACTAGTAGACAATGAGCAGTTCTTC
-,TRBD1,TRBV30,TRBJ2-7,CAWSVGQAYEQYF,TGTGCCTGGAGTGTCGGACAGGCCTACGAGCAGTACTTC
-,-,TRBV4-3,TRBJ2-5,CASSQENGRETQYF,TGCGCCAGCAGCCAAGAAAACGGGAGAGAGACCCAGTACTTC
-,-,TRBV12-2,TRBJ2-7,CASRFSFAGSQPYEQYF,TGTGCAAGTCGCTTTAGCTTTGCGGGCAGCCAACCCTACGAGCAGTACTTC
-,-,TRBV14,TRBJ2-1,CASSHSGRTEQFF,TGTGCCAGCAGCCACTCAGGGCGGACAGAGCAGTTCTTC
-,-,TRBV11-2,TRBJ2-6,CASSPTGLSGANVLTF,TGTGCCAGCAGCCCTACGGGACTCTCTGGGGCCAACGTCCTGACTTTC
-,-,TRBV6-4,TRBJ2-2,CASSPYTSTGELFF,TGTGCCAGCAGTCCCTATACTAGCACCGGGGAGCTGTTTTTT
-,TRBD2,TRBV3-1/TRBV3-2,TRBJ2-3,CASSQASGRADTQYF,TGTGCCAGCAGCCAGGCTAGCGGGAGGGCGGATACGCAGTATTTT
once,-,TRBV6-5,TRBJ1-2,CASSYQGFLSYGYTF,TGTGCCAGCAGTTACCAGGGGTTTCTATCCTATGGCTACACCTTC
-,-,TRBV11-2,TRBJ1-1,CASSLDPVRNTEAFF,TGTGCCAGCAGCTTAGATCCCGTCAGGAACACTGAAGCTTTCTTT
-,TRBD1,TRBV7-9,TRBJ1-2,CASSPGGTGYGYTF,TGTGCCAGCAGCCCTGGGGGGACAGGGTATGGCTACACCTTC
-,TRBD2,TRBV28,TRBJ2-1,CASSQAGGSSYNEQFF,TGTGCCAGCAGTCAAGCGGGAGGGAGCTCCTACAATGAGCAGTTCTTC
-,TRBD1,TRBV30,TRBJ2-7,CAWGNIGTGTYEQYF,TGTGCCTGGGGAAATATCGGGACAGGGACCTACGAGCAGTACTTC
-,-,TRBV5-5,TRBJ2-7,CASSLVQYEQYF,TGTGCCAGCAGCTTGGTTCAATACGAGCAGTACTTC
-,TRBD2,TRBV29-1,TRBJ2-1,CSVVWAGGNNEQFF,TGCAGCGTTGTATGGGCGGGAGGGAACAATGAGCAGTTCTTC
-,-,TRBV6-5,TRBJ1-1,CASSQGEAFF,TGTGCCAGCAGCCAGGGTGAAGCTTTCTTT
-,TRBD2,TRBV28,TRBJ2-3,CASSSVGTSGPFTQYF,TGTGCCAGCAGTTCGGTCGGGACTAGCGGGCCCTTTACGCAGTATTTT
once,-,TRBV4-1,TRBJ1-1,CASSQSEARSTEAFF,TGCGCCAGCAGCCAGTCGGAGGCCCGTTCGACTGAAGCTTTCTTT
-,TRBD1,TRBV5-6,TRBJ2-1,CASSYGQGRNEQFF,TGTGCCAGCAGCTATGGACAGGGGAGGAATGAGCAGTTCTTC
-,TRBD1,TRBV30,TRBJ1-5,CAWSGDSNQPQHF,TGTGCCTGGAGTGGGGACAGTAATCAGCCCCAGCATTTT
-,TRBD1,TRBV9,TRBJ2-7,CASSALPGQVYEQYF,TGTGCCAGCAGCGCCCTTCCGGGACAGGTATACGAGCAGTACTTC
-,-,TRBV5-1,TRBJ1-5,CASSLEGLQPQHF,TGCGCCAGCAGCTTGGAGGGGCTTCAGCCCCAGCATTTT
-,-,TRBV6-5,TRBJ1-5,CASSPRGRNQPQHF,TGTGCCAGCAGTCCCCGGGGGAGAAATCAGCCCCAGCATTTT